This T cell receptor (beta chain) was observed in a study of T cell repertoires in cytomegalovirus infection. The overall study: Carrying CMV and the relevant HLA type showed in public TCR beta signatures.

TCRdb reprocessed the reads via MiXCR and lists one record per CDR3 protein. This sample yields some 920,000 distinct CDR3 sequences, of which about 33% are seen a single time; roughly 13% belongs to the top ten. There are many counts of this clonotype. The antigen is undetermined. CDR3 length: 15 residues. Trimming cost V 1 base and J 0 bases, with 7 bases left between them. Germline V lookup: CDR1 SGHTA, CDR2 FQGNSA. Study results and limitations: The ex vivo response was dominated by HLA-C-restricted CMV-specific TCR beta clonotypes.

The V and J genes are TRBV7-2 and TRBJ1-5; no firm D call. Sequencing was performed on cultured CD8+ T cells from PBMCs, taken from culture after CMV antigen stimulation. This sequence was found in a human donor in good health (CMV status not recorded). Some clones in this sample may be carry-over from other donors' samples. The CDR3 DNA is TGTGCCAGCAGCTTAGTTAGGAATAGCAATCAGCCCCAGCATTTT. Residues: CASSLVRNSNQPQHF.